The clone carrying this TCR beta chain was picked up one time. These data are taken from a study of blood T cell repertoires in COVID-19. Background on the study: Material from acute and convalescent COVID-19 was sourced from the United States, Italy and Spain.

Only in-frame clones appear in the TCRdb table, and some are missing; sequencing was by immunoSEQ multiplex PCR. The sample has 70,000 to 95,000 clones, 75% to 85% seen once; the top ten hold around 13%. The CDR3 runs to 18 residues. V lost 0 bases to trimming and J lost 3 bases, with 21 bases between them. Germline CDR1 LGHNT, CDR2 FRNRAP. The clonotype was recovered from a human donor in a cohort sampled during active COVID-19. The chain combines TRBV12-5 with TRBJ2-7; possible D gene TRBD1, 6 bases. Specimen: peripheral blood. The CDR3 nucleotides are TGTGCTAGTGGTTTGGTAGGGTCTAATTGGACAGTACTCTACGAGCAGTACTTC. Its protein is CASGLVGSNWTVLYEQYF.